A single sample is the source of the 17 T cell receptor beta chains below, sequenced in a study of regulatory T cells in long-lasting Graves disease. According to the study, TCR beta libraries were built with iRepertoire HTBI primers and CDR3-region Arm-PCR. TCRdb re-analysed the multiplex PCR reads in MiXCR, keeping a single row per CDR3 protein. This sample has 500,000 to 700,000 distinct CDR3 sequences, with roughly 16% found just once. Time point noted: newly diagnosed GD, antithyroid drugs for less than 3 months. PBMC-derived RNA was used for the TCR library. These data were also filed under a second study, of T cells in Graves' hyperthyroidism and ophthalmopathy.

The sequencing here drew on peripheral blood mononuclear cells (PBMCs), taken at new diagnosis, from a patient treated with antithyroid drugs. Receptors originate from a woman younger than 45 with Graves disease.

This clonotype was counted between two and nine times. The chain is built from TRBV19 and TRBJ2-2; TRBD2 agrees at 15 bases. The CDR3 spans 17 residues. V was pared by 5 bases and J by 5 bases, with 6 bases of the junction left unmatched. Germline V lookup: CDR1 LNHDA, CDR2 SQIVND (reference sequence). CDR3: CASSLTGTSGRTGELFF. The CDR3 DNA sequence: TGTGCCAGTAGTTTAACCGGGACTAGCGGGAGGACCGGGGAGCTGTTTTTT.

There are many counts of this clonotype. The chain is built from TRBV6-2 or TRBV6-3 and TRBJ2-1, with TRBD2 matching 10 bases. The CDR3 runs 16 residues. Germline values: CDR1 MNHEY, CDR2 SVGEGT. V lost 5 bases and J lost 8; bases outside the gene matches: 12. The CDR3 DNA sequence: TGTGCCAGCAGTCACCAAGGGGGACTAGCGCAGGATGAGCAGTTCTTC. Its translation is CASSHQGGLAQDEQFF.

This clonotype came up many times. V gene TRBV7-3 combines with J gene TRBJ2-6, with TRBD1 identical over 8 bases. CDR1 and CDR2 from the germline V gene are SGHTA and FQGTGA. J gave up 2 bases and V 5 bases, and 5 bases lay outside the gene matches. The CDR3 covers 16 residues. CDR3: CASSKVRGPGANVLTF. The DNA of the CDR3 is TGTGCCAGCAGCAAAGTCAGGGGGCCTGGGGCCAACGTCCTGACTTTC.

This clonotype was counted ten times or more. The rearrangement uses TRBV6-1 and TRBJ1-1, with D uncertain. V lost 2 bases, J lost 8 bases, and 9 bases lay in between. The CDR3 is 12 residues long. CDR1 is MNHNS, CDR2 SASEGT, per germline. The CDR3 region is CASSESVREAFF. DNA for the CDR3: TGTGCCAGCAGTGAATCGGTGAGGGAAGCTTTCTTT.

This clonotype was observed many times. The chain carries TRBV28 and TRBJ2-4, with TRBD2 as a possible D gene (6 bases). The CDR3 runs 15 residues. The ends were cut back, 5 bases at V and 1 base at J, with 12 bases in the middle. Germline CDR1 is MDHEN and CDR2 is SYDVKM. CDR3 region: CASSSPAGAKNIQYF. The CDR3 coding sequence is TGTGCCAGCAGTAGTCCCGCGGGGGCCAAAAACATTCAGTACTTC. The full variable domain, completed using reference TRBV28 and TRBJ2-4, is DVKVTQSSRYLVKRTGEKVFLECVQDMDHENMFWYRQDPGLGLRLIYFSYDVKMKEKGDIPEGYSVSREKKERFSLILESASTNQTSMYLCASSSPAGAKNIQYFGAGTRLSVL.

As for this clonotype: Just one base apart from a much larger clone, this may be a read error. The chain recombines TRBV6-5 with TRBJ1-6; 7 bases map to TRBD1. The CDR3 consists of 15 residues. Germline lookup yields CDR1 MNHEY and CDR2 SVGAGI. The trim removed 2 bases at V and 7 bases at J, leaving 5 bases unmatched. The DNA for the CDR3 is TGTGCCAGCAGTTACGCGACAGGGAACAATTCACCCCTCCACTTT. This encodes CASSYATGNNSPLHF.

This clonotype has just a few counts. This sequence joins TRBV30 and TRBJ2-7; no clear D gene. V lost 0 bases and J lost 0, with 12 bases in between. The CDR3 loop spans 15 amino acids. Germline-derived CDR1 and CDR2 are GTSNPN and SVGIG (reference sequence). CDR3: CAWSVYWKASYEQYF. Written as DNA, the CDR3 is TGTGCCTGGAGTGTTTACTGGAAAGCCTCCTACGAGCAGTACTTC.

Comments on this clonotype: A much larger clone lies a single base off, so this may be a read error. The chain is built from TRBV27 and TRBJ2-5; 12 bases agree with TRBD2. This CDR3 contains 13 residues. The germline V gene encodes CDR1 MNHEY and CDR2 SMNVEV (reference sequence). CDR3 protein: CASKRLAGETQCF. CDR3 nucleotides: TGTGCCAGCAAAAGACTAGCGGGAGAGACCCAGTGCTTC.

This clonotype was recorded many times. The genes are TRBV6-1 and TRBJ1-1; D call uncertain. V dropped 6 bases and J dropped 2 bases, with 13 bases sitting between them. This CDR3 is built from 14 residues. Germline assignment: CDR1 MNHNS and CDR2 SASEGT. DNA of the CDR3: TGTGCCAGCAGGCAGATTTCGGTTAACACTGAAGCTTTCTTT. As protein: CASRQISVNTEAFF.

This clonotype was counted ten times or more. The J gene is TRBJ1-4, the V gene TRBV7-8; unclear D gene. The CDR3 is made up of 13 amino acids. Between the trimmed V and J ends, which lost 5 bases and 8 bases, there was a span of 12 bases. Germline V gene lookup returns CDR1 SGHVS and CDR2 FQNEAQ. The CDR3 DNA is TGTGCCAGCAGCCGCGGAGCGGGGGAAAAACTGTTTTTT. This encodes CASSRGAGEKLFF. Full variable domain (missing parts from reference TRBV7-8 and TRBJ1-4): GAGVSQSPRYKVAKRGQDVALRCDPISGHVSLFWYQQALGQGPEFLTYFQNEAQLDKSGLPSDRFFAERPEGSVSTLKIQRTQQEDSAVYLCASSRGAGEKLFFGSGTQLSVL.

The V call is TRBV27, the J call TRBJ1-1, with unresolved D. V lost 4 bases, J lost 0 bases, and 9 bases lay in between. Germline V gene sequence: CDR1 MNHEY, CDR2 SMNVEV (reference sequence). This CDR3 has 14 amino acids. The CDR3 nucleotides read TGTGCCAGCAGTTCATACGGGGTGAACACTGAAGCTTTCTTT. Residues: CASSSYGVNTEAFF.

This clonotype was counted at least ten times. The CDR3 sequence is CASTPPPVAGSVRALDTQYF. The CDR3 DNA reads TGTGCCAGCACCCCGCCACCCGTAGCGGGATCGGTCCGGGCGTTAGATACGCAGTATTTT. V is TRBV27 and J is TRBJ2-3, with 8 nucleotides matching TRBD2. Germline V gives CDR1 MNHEY, CDR2 SMNVEV (reference sequence). This CDR3 comprises 20 residues. J lost 5 bases, V lost 7 bases, and 26 bases had no gene match.

Details on this clonotype: One end of the junction is discordant with germline, which a read error may explain. This sequence joins TRBV10-3 and TRBJ2-5; D assignment may be TRBD1 or TRBD2 (5 bases each). The CDR3 has 16 residues. Germline V gene sequence: CDR1 ENHRY, CDR2 SYGVKD. CDR3 sequence reads: CAISESSGAHGETQCF. CDR3 nucleotides: TGTGCCATCAGTGAGTCATCCGGGGCCCATGGGGAGACCCAGTGCTTC.

As to this clonotype: A far larger clone lies a single base away; this is likely a read error. The chain recombines TRBV28 with TRBJ1-1; TRBD1 might be the D (5 bases). Germline V gives CDR1 MDHEN, CDR2 SYDVKM. V was shortened by 6 bases and J by 0 bases, with 14 bases between the two germline ends. This CDR3 is 15 amino acids long. Here the CDR3 reads CASSPQRGVNTEAFF. The CDR3 DNA follows: TGTGCCAGCAGCCCACAGCGGGGGGTGAACACTGAAGCTTTCTTT.

This clonotype was seen at least ten times. V is TRBV28 and J is TRBJ1-1; 9 bases are a match to TRBD1. This CDR3 is 14 amino acids long. V trimming: 4 bases; J trimming: 7 bases; junction bases outside the gene matches: 7. The V gene's germline CDR1 is MDHEN and CDR2 SYDVKM. The CDR3 here is CASSSGQGPFEAFF. CDR3 DNA: TGTGCCAGCAGTTCGGGACAGGGTCCTTTTGAAGCTTTCTTT. Using reference TRBV28 and TRBJ1-1 for the parts outside the CDR3, the full variable domain is DVKVTQSSRYLVKRTGEKVFLECVQDMDHENMFWYRQDPGLGLRLIYFSYDVKMKEKGDIPEGYSVSREKKERFSLILESASTNQTSMYLCASSSGQGPFEAFFGQGTRLTVV.

This clonotype was seen only a few times. The V gene is TRBV6-2 or TRBV6-3, the J gene TRBJ1-3; 8 bases line up with TRBD1. The germline gives CDR1 MNHEY, CDR2 SVGEGT. V lost 0 bases, J lost 4 bases, and 2 bases stayed unmatched. The CDR3 has 15 amino acids. DNA for the CDR3: TGTGCCAGCAGTTACTCGACAGGGGTAGGAAACACCATATATTTT. Residues: CASSYSTGVGNTIYF.

This chain uses TRBV5-1 with TRBJ2-1; D is undetermined. CDR1 is SGHRS and CDR2 is YFSETQ in the germline V gene. This CDR3 spans 16 amino acids. Trimming took off 3 bases at V and 3 bases at J, with 16 bases between the two ends. CDR3 nucleotide sequence: TGCGCCAGCAGCTCACTGCCCCGGGTAGACTACAATGAGCAGTTCTTC. Translation gives CASSSLPRVDYNEQFF. Full variable domain (remainder filled in from reference TRBV5-1 and TRBJ2-1): KAGVTQTPRYLIKTRGQQVTLSCSPISGHRSVSWYQQTPGQGLQFLFEYFSETQRNKGNFPGRFSGRQFSNSRSEMNVSTLELGDSALYLCASSSLPRVDYNEQFFGPGTRLTVL.